The present TCR beta chain was sequenced within a study of blood T cell repertoires in COVID-19. Study in general: Sample material is recorded as cDNA or gDNA derived from T cells, B-cell-depleted T cells, or PBMCs.

The CDR3 loop spans 13 amino acids. The germline V gene encodes CDR1 SGHKS and CDR2 YYEKEE (reference sequence). Between the trimmed V and J ends, which lost 0 bases and 4 bases, there was a span of 6 bases. The protocol was immunoSEQ multiplex PCR, while the TCRdb copy is restricted to in-frame clones and leaves out a portion. The sample lists around 130,000 clones, almost 85% occurring once. Sample: PBMCs or T cells enriched from blood (not recorded which). The chain links TRBV5-5 to TRBJ2-3; D is unclear. The clonotype was recovered from a woman in her forties or fifties with acute COVID-19. The CDR3 region has the DNA TGTGCCAGCAGCTTGGTGGCAGCAGATACGCAGTATTTT. Its translation is CASSLVAADTQYF.